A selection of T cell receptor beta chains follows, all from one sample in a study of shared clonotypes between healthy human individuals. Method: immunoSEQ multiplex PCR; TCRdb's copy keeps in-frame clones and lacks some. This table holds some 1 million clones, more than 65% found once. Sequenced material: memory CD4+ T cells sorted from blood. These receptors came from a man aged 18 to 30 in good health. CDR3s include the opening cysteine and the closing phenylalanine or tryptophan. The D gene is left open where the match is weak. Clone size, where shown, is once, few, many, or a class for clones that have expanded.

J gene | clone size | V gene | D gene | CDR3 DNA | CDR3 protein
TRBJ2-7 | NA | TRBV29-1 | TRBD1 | TGCAGCGTAAAGACAGGGGGCCAAACCTACGAGCAGTACTTC | CSVKTGGQTYEQYF
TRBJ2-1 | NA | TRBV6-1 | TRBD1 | TGTGCCAGCAGTGACTCCCAGGGGGATGAGCAGTTCTTC | CASSDSQGDEQFF
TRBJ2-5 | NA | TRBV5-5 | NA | TGTGCCAGCAGCTTGGAACGGGGAGAGACCCAGTACTTC | CASSLERGETQYF
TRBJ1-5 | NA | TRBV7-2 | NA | TGTGCCAGCAGCTTATCGGGGGGTGGCCAGCCCCAGCATTTT | CASSLSGGGQPQHF
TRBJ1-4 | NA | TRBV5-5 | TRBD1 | TGTGCCAGCAGCTCGACAGGGAAAGTTGAAAAACTGTTTTTT | CASSSTGKVEKLFF
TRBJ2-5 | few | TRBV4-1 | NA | TGCGCCAGCAGCCAGGGTTCGTCCGGCCGGGAGACCCAGTACTTC | CASSQGSSGRETQYF
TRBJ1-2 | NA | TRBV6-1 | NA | TGTGCCAGCAGGGCTTTAGAGTCTTCTGGCTACACCTTC | CASRALESSGYTF
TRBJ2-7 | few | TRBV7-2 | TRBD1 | TGTGCCAGCAGCCGACAGGGGAAAGACGAGCAGTACTTC | CASSRQGKDEQYF
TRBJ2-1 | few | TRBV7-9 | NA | TGTGCCAGCAGCCCGACTCCTCCTGAGGCCTACAATGAGCAGTTCTTC | CASSPTPPEAYNEQFF
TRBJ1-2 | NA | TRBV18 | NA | TGTGCCAGCTCACCCCAGACAGTGACCTATGGCTACACCTTC | CASSPQTVTYGYTF
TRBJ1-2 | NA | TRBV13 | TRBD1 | TGTGCCAGCAGCTCTTGGGACAGGGGGTATGGCTACACCTTC | CASSSWDRGYGYTF
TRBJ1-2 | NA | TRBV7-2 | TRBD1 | TGTGCCAGCAGGTCAAACCAGGGGGCTAACTATGGCTACACCTTC | CASRSNQGANYGYTF
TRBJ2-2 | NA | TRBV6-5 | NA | TGTGCCGGCCGATACTCGGGCAGGGGGAACACCGGGGAGCTGTTTTTT | CAGRYSGRGNTGELFF
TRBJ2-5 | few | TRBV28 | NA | TGTGCCAGCAGCGGCCAGACCCAGTACTTC | CASSGQTQYF
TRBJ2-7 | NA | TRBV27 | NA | TGTGCCAGCAGTTTAGGGGGCAGGGATGCCTACGAGCAGTACTTC | CASSLGGRDAYEQYF
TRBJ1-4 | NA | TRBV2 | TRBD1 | TGTGCCAGCACCTTGACAGGGTTTAATGAAAAACTGTTTTTT | CASTLTGFNEKLFF
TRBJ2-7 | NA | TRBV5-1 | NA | TGCGCCAGCAGCCCCGGGGGGCGTAGTGCCGCCTACGAGCAGTACTTC | CASSPGGRSAAYEQYF
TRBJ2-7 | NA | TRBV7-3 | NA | TGTGCCAGCAGCTTAGACGGGGGCGAGCAGTACTTC | CASSLDGGEQYF
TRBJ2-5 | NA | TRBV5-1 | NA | TGCGCCAGCAGCCGTTCCTCGAGCGGAGAGACCCAGTACTTC | CASSRSSSGETQYF
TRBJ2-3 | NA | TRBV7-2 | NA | TGTGCCAGCAGCCGAAGTTGGGACCCCACAGATACGCAGTATTTT | CASSRSWDPTDTQYF
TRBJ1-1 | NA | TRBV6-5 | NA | TGTGCCAGCAGCCTTGCGGGGTCCCAGTCTTTCTTT | CASSLAGSQSFF
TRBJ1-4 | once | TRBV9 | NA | TGTGCCAGCAGCTTCCGATCCGTTGCAACTAATGAAAAACTGTTTTTT | CASSFRSVATNEKLFF
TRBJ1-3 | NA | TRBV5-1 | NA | TGCGCCAGCAGCTCAAGGGGAGTCTCTGGAAACACCATATATTTT | CASSSRGVSGNTIYF
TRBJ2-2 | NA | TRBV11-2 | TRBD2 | TGTGCCAGCAGCTTAAGCGGGAAGAACACCGGGGAGCTGTTTTTT | CASSLSGKNTGELFF
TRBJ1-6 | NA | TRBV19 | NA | TGTGCCAGTTCCCTTGGGGGACCTAATTCACCCCTCCACTTT | CASSLGGPNSPLHF
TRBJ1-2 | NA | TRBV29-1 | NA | TGCAGCGTTGTGGCCAACTCCTATGGCTACACCTTC | CSVVANSYGYTF
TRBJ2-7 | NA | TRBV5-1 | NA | TGCGCCAGCAGCTTGGATACCTGGGAGCAGTACTTC | CASSLDTWEQYF
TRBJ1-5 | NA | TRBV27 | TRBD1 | TGTGCCAGCAGTAAACGACCGACAGGGTGGCCCCAGCATTTT | CASSKRPTGWPQHF
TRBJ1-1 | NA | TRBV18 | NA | TGTGCCAGCTCACCGCGTGACGGGAACACTGAAGCTTTCTTT | CASSPRDGNTEAFF
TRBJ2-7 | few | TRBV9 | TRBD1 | TGTGCCAGCAGCGTAGCCGGGACAGGGGAATACGAGCAGTACTTC | CASSVAGTGEYEQYF
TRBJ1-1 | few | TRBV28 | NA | TGTGCCAGCAGAGGCAGGGGAGGCACTGAAGCTTTCTTT | CASRGRGGTEAFF
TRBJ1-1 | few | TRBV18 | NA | TGTGCCAGCTCACCAGGGCTCCGGGTCCTAAACACTGAAGCTTTCTTT | CASSPGLRVLNTEAFF
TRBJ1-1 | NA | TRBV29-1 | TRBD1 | TGCAGCGCAATAACAGGGGCAAACACTGAAGCTTTCTTT | CSAITGANTEAFF
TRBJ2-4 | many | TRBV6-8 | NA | TGTGCCAGCAACCCTGGAGGAGGCATTCAGTACTTC | CASNPGGGIQYF
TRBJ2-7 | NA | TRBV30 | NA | TGTGCCTGGAGTGTACGTGGAGTAACGTACGAGCAGTACTTC | CAWSVRGVTYEQYF
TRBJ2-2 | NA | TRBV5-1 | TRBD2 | TGCGCCACCGAAAGCGGGGGCGGGACCGGGGAGCTGTTTTTT | CATESGGGTGELFF
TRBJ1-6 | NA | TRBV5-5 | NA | TGTGCCAGCACGCCCACAAATTCACCCCTCCACTTT | CASTPTNSPLHF
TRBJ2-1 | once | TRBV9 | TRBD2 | TGTGCCAGCACCGGGACTAGCGGCGATCGCGGGGAGCAGTTCTTC | CASTGTSGDRGEQFF
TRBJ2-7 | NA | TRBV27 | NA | TGTGCCAGCAGTTCGGGGACTTTGGGGTACGAGCAGTACTTC | CASSSGTLGYEQYF
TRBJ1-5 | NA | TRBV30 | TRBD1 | TGTGCCTGGAGTGATACAGGGGCCCATAGCAATCAGCCCCAGCATTTT | CAWSDTGAHSNQPQHF
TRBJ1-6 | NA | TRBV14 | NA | TGTGCCAGCTCGGGCCAGGGGAATTCACCCCTCCACTTT | CASSGQGNSPLHF